Below, 21 T cell receptor beta chains from the same sample are listed, as sequenced in a study of Graves' ophthalmopathy and Graves' hyperthyroidism. Researchers took RNA transcripts and amplified TCR beta CDR3 regions from them. Investigators did first-round RT-PCR with HTBI primers, then second-round multiplex PCR. A single record per CDR3 protein comes from TCRdb applying MiXCR to the multiplex PCR reads. The sample has approximately 37,000 distinct CDR3 sequences, over 40% seen once; the top ten hold roughly a sixth. Sequencing was performed on peripheral blood. The receptors come from an adult man with Graves' ophthalmopathy.

This chain links TRBV6-1 with TRBJ1-2, with a tentative D call TRBD1 (6 bases). The CDR3 is 15 amino acids. Germline V CDR1 and CDR2: MNHNS, SASEGT. The V end was cut by 4 bases, the J end by 4 bases, with 16 bases between. CDR3 protein: CASSVIAGGGYGYTF. CDR3 DNA sequence: TGTGCCAGCAGTGTGATAGCGGGAGGGGGCTATGGCTACACCTTC.

J is TRBJ2-1 and V is TRBV24-1, with D possibly being TRBD1 (5 bases). Germline CDR1 KGHDR, CDR2 SFDVKD. The CDR3 spans 12 residues. Trimming pared 10 bases from V and 6 bases from J, leaving 12 bases between. CDR3 amino acids: CATSDNFNEQFF. CDR3 nucleotide sequence: TGTGCCACGTCGGACAACTTCAATGAGCAGTTCTTC.

This rearrangement joins TRBV5-4 to TRBJ2-3; 11 bases map to TRBD2. CDR1 is SGHNT and CDR2 is YYREEE in the germline V gene (reference sequence). V lost 4 bases, J lost 1 base, and 8 bases stayed unmatched. The CDR3 length is 17 residues. CDR3 amino acids: CASSPGGTSGRTDTQYF. The CDR3 nucleotides read TGTGCCAGCAGCCCGGGTGGGACTAGCGGTCGCACAGATACGCAGTATTTT.

On this clonotype: This likely comes from a read error, as the CDR3 has no conserved phenylalanine or tryptophan at its end. The DNA is left out, because the CDR3 cannot be placed on it with certainty; the CDR3 is given as TCRdb lists it. The chain combines TRBV20-1 with TRBJ1-1; the DNA was not used to check the table's D call, TRBD1. The CDR3 length is 14 residues, termini included. Per the germline V gene, CDR1 is DFQATT and CDR2 is SNEGSKA (reference sequence). The CDR3 spells CSASGSDRNTEAFL.

Concerning this clonotype itself: The CDR3 carries no conserved terminal phenylalanine or tryptophan, so it likely arises from a read error. The limits of the CDR3 on the DNA are not certain, so only TCRdb's listed CDR3 is given. This chain joins TRBV20-1 and TRBJ1-4. CDR1 DFQATT and CDR2 SNEGSKA come from the germline V gene (reference sequence). The length of the CDR3 is 11 amino acids, counting both ends. CDR3 in amino acids: CSARASWTSGG.

The chain combines TRBV2 with TRBJ1-6; 9 bases line up with TRBD1. The ends lost 7 bases at V and 6 bases at J; junction bases unmatched: 1. The length of the CDR3 is 13 residues. The germline CDR1 and CDR2 sequences are SNHLY and FYNNEI. The CDR3 nucleotides read TGTGCCAGCAAGGGACAGGGTAATTCACCCCTCCACTTT. This encodes CASKGQGNSPLHF. Using reference TRBV2 and TRBJ1-6 for the parts outside the CDR3, the full variable domain is EPEVTQTPSHQVTQMGQEVILRCVPISNHLYFYWYRQILGQKVEFLVSFYNNEISEKSEIFDDQFSVERPDGSNFTLKIRSTKLEDSAMYFCASKGQGNSPLHFGNGTRLTVT.

This chain joins TRBV19 and TRBJ2-3; D uncertain. Trimming took off 6 bases at V and 11 bases at J, with 24 bases between the two ends. CDR1 is LNHDA, CDR2 SQIVND, per germline (reference sequence). This CDR3 comprises 15 residues. CDR3 coding DNA: TGTGCCAGTAGGAGTGTAGGGCCAACCTACAATGAGCAGTATTTT. It translates to CASRSVGPTYNEQYF.

This chain uses TRBV7-3 with TRBJ2-2; the D call may be TRBD1 or TRBD2 (5 bases each). The CDR3 has 17 residues. The V end was cut by 5 bases, the J end by 5 bases, with 21 bases between. Looked up from germline, CDR1 is SGHTA and CDR2 is FQGTGA. This CDR3 is CASSHAIAEGRTGELFF. CDR3 nucleotides: TGTGCCAGCAGCCATGCAATAGCTGAGGGGAGAACCGGGGAGCTGTTTTTT. The complete variable domain, with remaining parts taken from reference TRBV7-3 and TRBJ2-2, reads GAGVSQTPSNKVTEKGKYVELRCDPISGHTALYWYRQSLGQGPEFLIYFQGTGAADDSGLPNDRFFAVRPEGSVSTLKIQRTERGDSAVYLCASSHAIAEGRTGELFFGEGSRLTVL.

The genes are TRBV15 and TRBJ1-6; D remains unclear. The CDR3 runs to 13 residues. V lost 1 base to trimming and J lost 8 bases, with 6 bases between them. CDR1 and CDR2 (germline): LNHNV, YYDKDF (reference sequence). Here the CDR3 reads CATSRVEDSPLHF. In DNA, the CDR3 is TGTGCCACCAGCAGAGTTGAGGATTCACCCCTCCACTTT.

This rearrangement joins TRBV19 to TRBJ2-3, with 10 bases lining up with TRBD2. J lost 0 bases, V lost 5 bases, and 2 bases had no gene match. The CDR3 length is 15 residues. Germline V gene data show CDR1 as LNHDA and CDR2 as SQIVND (reference sequence). DNA for the CDR3: TGTGCCAGTAGTGGGACTAGCGCTAGCACAGATACGCAGTATTTT. This encodes CASSGTSASTDTQYF.

CDR3 in amino acids: CSARTPSGTGTYEQYF. CDR3 nucleotide sequence: TGCAGTGCTAGGACTCCTTCCGGGACAGGGACCTACGAGCAGTACTTC. The V gene is TRBV20-1, the J gene TRBJ2-7, with TRBD1 matching 9 bases. CDR1 is DFQATT, CDR2 SNEGSKA, per germline (reference sequence). The CDR3 consists of 16 residues. V was pared by 3 bases and J by 2 bases, with 11 bases of the junction left unmatched.

By proportion, this clonotype is medium-sized (0.01 to 0.1%). The chain joins TRBV15 to TRBJ2-5; 10 bases match TRBD2. The CDR3 sequence is 13 residues long. Per germline, CDR1 LNHNV and CDR2 YYDKDF (reference sequence). J lost 1 base, V lost 11 bases, and 4 bases had no gene match. The CDR3 DNA reads TGTGCCTGTAGCGGGGGGACCCAAGAGACCCAGTACTTC. It encodes CACSGGTQETQYF.

This clonotype was observed a handful of times. The gene calls are TRBV4-2 and TRBJ2-1; possible D gene TRBD1, 6 bases. Trimming left V 0 bases short and J 12 bases short, with 21 bases between. The germline V gene has CDR1 LGHNA and CDR2 YNFKEQ. The CDR3 runs to 16 residues. The CDR3 spells CASSQEEGEIVRRQFF. The CDR3, as DNA: TGTGCCAGCAGCCAAGAAGAGGGGGAAATAGTACGCCGGCAGTTCTTC.

V gene TRBV24-1 combines with J gene TRBJ2-5; 8 positions agree with TRBD2. Germline values: CDR1 KGHDR, CDR2 SFDVKD. V was pared by 4 bases and J by 5 bases, with 8 bases of the junction left unmatched. The CDR3 is 15 amino acids. The CDR3 region has the DNA TGTGCCACCAGTGACCCCGGGACTAGAAGGGAGACCCAGTACTTC. This sequence encodes CATSDPGTRRETQYF.

This clonotype occurred many times. The rearrangement joins TRBV12-3 or TRBV12-4 to TRBJ2-1, with D tentatively TRBD2 (7 bases). CDR3 length equals 14 residues. Trimming removed 3 bases from V and 5 bases from J, with 11 bases in between. The CDR3 here is CASSFGGADNEQFF. For the CDR3, the DNA is TGTGCCAGCAGTTTTGGGGGGGCCGACAATGAGCAGTTCTTC.

This clonotype has a count of ten or more. The V and J genes are TRBV11-2 and TRBJ1-1; D is uncertain. In germline, CDR1 is SGHAT, CDR2 FQNNGV. This CDR3 is 14 amino acids long. V gave up 3 bases and J gave up 7 bases, with 15 bases separating them. This CDR3 is CASSFHSDLNEAFF. The CDR3 DNA follows: TGTGCCAGCAGCTTCCACAGCGATTTGAATGAAGCTTTCTTT. Filled out from reference TRBV11-2 and TRBJ1-1, the complete variable domain reads EAGVAQSPRYKIIEKRQSVAFWCNPISGHATLYWYQQILGQGPKLLIQFQNNGVVDDSQLPKDRFSAERLKGVDSTLKIQPAKLEDSAVYLCASSFHSDLNEAFFGQGTRLTVV.

The genes are TRBV20-1 and TRBJ2-5; 8 bases align to TRBD2. Germline V lookup: CDR1 DFQATT, CDR2 SNEGSKA (reference sequence). Trimming took 1 base from V and 8 from J; bases not matched to a gene: 12. The CDR3 sequence is 15 residues long. The CDR3 spells CSARVGTSDWDTQYF. The CDR3 nucleotides read TGCAGTGCTAGAGTCGGGACTAGTGATTGGGATACCCAGTACTTC.

This clonotype has a count of ten or more. The rearrangement links TRBV9 to TRBJ1-1; D is unresolved. CDR1 SGDLS and CDR2 YYNGEE come from the germline V gene. The CDR3 extends over 13 amino acids. Trimming took 0 bases from V and 1 from J, leaving 4 bases between them. The CDR3 DNA follows: TGTGCCAGCAGCGTAGCTCAGAACACTGAAGCTTTCTTT. Amino acids: CASSVAQNTEAFF.

The chain employs TRBV12-3 or TRBV12-4 and TRBJ2-1; D may be TRBD2 (6 bases). This CDR3 has 12 amino acids. V lost 6 bases to trimming and J lost 9 bases, with 12 bases between them. The CDR3, as DNA: TGTGCCAGCAGCCCCCGGGGAGGTGAGCAGTTCTTC. Amino acids: CASSPRGGEQFF.

Of note for this clonotype: Without the conserved terminal phenylalanine or tryptophan, this CDR3 likely stems from a read error. The chain uses TRBV24-1 and TRBJ2-2, with 9 bases matching TRBD1. V shed 9 bases and J 8 bases; nucleotides not matched to a gene: 9. Looked up from germline, CDR1 is KGHDR and CDR2 is SFDVKD. The CDR3 is made up of 14 amino acids. CDR3 sequence reads: CATSGTGKTGELFS. CDR3 bases: TGTGCCACCTCCGGGACAGGGAAGACTGGGGAGCTGTTTTCT.

This clonotype is termed medium-sized. This chain links TRBV7-9 with TRBJ1-4; 10 nucleotides line up with TRBD1. Germline V gene sequence: CDR1 SEHNR, CDR2 FQNEAQ (reference sequence). The CDR3 extends over 17 amino acids. The J segment lost 8 bases and the V segment lost 5 bases, leaving 14 bases of the junction unmatched. The CDR3 nucleotides are TGTGCCAGCAGCGATACAACCGGGGGGACAGGGGACGAAAAACTGTTTTTT. The encoded protein is CASSDTTGGTGDEKLFF.